These 25 T cell receptor beta chains were all obtained from the same sample, sequenced in a study of CD8+ T cells in alopecia areata. RNA extraction and reverse transcription yielded cDNA as sequencing template. Produced via immunoSEQ multiplex PCR; TCRdb's table is partial and in-frame only. The sample records about 110,000 clones, about 60% being singletons. The sequencing input was NKG2D-low CD8+ T cells sorted from blood. The receptors were gathered from a human donor with alopecia areata.

The chain links TRBV7-9 to TRBJ1-4; D might be TRBD1 (6 bases). Germline loops: CDR1 SEHNR, CDR2 FQNEAQ (reference sequence). The length of the CDR3 is 14 residues. V dropped 5 bases and J dropped 8 bases, with 15 bases sitting between them. The CDR3 region is CASSPGNRDEKLFF. The CDR3 DNA reads as TGTGCCAGCAGCCCCGGTAACAGGGACGAAAAACTGTTTTTT.

The chain employs TRBV29-1 and TRBJ2-1, with 8 bases matching TRBD2. Germline V gives CDR1 SQVTM, CDR2 ANQGSEA. The trim removed 6 bases at V and 7 bases at J, leaving 11 bases unmatched. The CDR3 runs 14 residues. The CDR3 DNA sequence: TGCAGCGTAGGACGAGCGGGAGTAAGGAATGAGCAGTTCTTC. Translation: CSVGRAGVRNEQFF.

This clone was seen a handful of times. The chain joins TRBV4-1 to TRBJ1-1; 7 bases are a match to TRBD1. The CDR3 runs 12 residues. The V segment lost 4 bases and the J segment 6 bases; nucleotides outside the gene matches: 2. Per germline, CDR1 MGHRA and CDR2 YSYEKL. In DNA form, the CDR3 reads TGCGCCAGCAGCCCCAGGGGGTCTGAAGCTTTCTTT. This codes for CASSPRGSEAFF.

This clone occurred a few times. This sequence joins TRBV4-1 and TRBJ2-6, with D hard to call. The CDR3 has 15 residues. Germline CDR1 MGHRA, CDR2 YSYEKL. Trimming took off 2 bases at V and 0 bases at J, with 5 bases between the two ends. Here the CDR3 DNA reads TGCGCCAGCAGCCAATATGACTCTGGGGCCAACGTCCTGACTTTC. It yields the protein CASSQYDSGANVLTF.

This clone has a handful of counts. The chain recombines TRBV7-4 with TRBJ2-2, with D hard to call. This CDR3 comprises 15 residues. Germline V lookup: CDR1 SGHVT, CDR2 SQSDAQ. Trimming cost V 1 base and J 3 bases, with 9 bases left between them. CDR3 in amino acids: CASSLGQPHTGELFF. CDR3 DNA: TGTGCCAGCAGCTTAGGTCAGCCCCACACCGGGGAGCTGTTTTTT.

This clone was counted between two and nine times. This chain connects TRBV29-1 to TRBJ2-7; 12 nucleotides agree with TRBD2. The CDR3 runs 14 residues. The V gene end was trimmed by 2 bases and the J gene end by 1 base; junction bases not matched to a gene: 0. The germline V gene encodes CDR1 SQVTM and CDR2 ANQGSEA. The chain's CDR3 is CSVELAGGSYEQYF. DNA of the CDR3: TGCAGCGTTGAACTAGCGGGAGGGTCCTACGAGCAGTACTTC.

V is TRBV9 and J is TRBJ1-2, with unresolved D. Germline CDR1 SGDLS, CDR2 YYNGEE. This CDR3 has 10 amino acids. The V gene lost 3 bases and the J gene lost 13 bases, with 10 bases spanning the gap. CDR3 sequence: CASSGRSLTF. In DNA form, the CDR3 reads TGTGCCAGCAGCGGTAGGTCCCTCACCTTC.

The CDR3: CASMELAAFGTQYF. DNA for the CDR3: TGTGCCAGCATGGAGCTAGCGGCTTTTGGGACCCAGTACTTC. This sequence joins TRBV28 and TRBJ2-5; 7 bases line up with TRBD2. This CDR3 has 14 residues. Trimming removed 7 bases from V and 7 bases from J; junction bases left unmatched: 12. The germline V gene encodes CDR1 MDHEN and CDR2 SYDVKM.

The chain's CDR3 is CASSHGGVNEQFF. CDR3 DNA sequence: TGTGCCAGCAGCCACGGCGGGGTTAATGAGCAGTTCTTC. The chain couples TRBV5-6 to TRBJ2-1, with D perhaps TRBD2 (6 bases). The V gene's germline CDR1 is SGHDT and CDR2 YYEEEE. V lost 4 bases and J lost 7, with 12 bases in between. The CDR3 extends over 13 amino acids. Full variable domain (outside the CDR3, taken from reference TRBV5-6 and TRBJ2-1): DAGVTQSPTHLIKTRGQQVTLRCSPKSGHDTVSWYQQALGQGPQFIFQYYEEEERQRGNFPDRFSGHQFPNYSSELNVNALLLGDSALYLCASSHGGVNEQFFGPGTRLTVL.

This clone appeared a few times. The V call is TRBV7-8, the J call TRBJ2-1, with D unresolved. There are 15 residues in the CDR3. With 1 base removed from V and 0 bases from J, the gap between germline ends came to 7 bases. CDR1 and CDR2 from the germline V gene are SGHVS and FQNEAQ. The CDR3 sequence is CASSLETGSYNEQFF. CDR3 coding DNA: TGTGCCAGCAGCTTAGAAACGGGCTCCTACAATGAGCAGTTCTTC. The full variable domain, in which reference TRBV7-8 and TRBJ2-1 provide the parts outside the CDR3, is GAGVSQSPRYKVAKRGQDVALRCDPISGHVSLFWYQQALGQGPEFLTYFQNEAQLDKSGLPSDRFFAERPEGSVSTLKIQRTQQEDSAVYLCASSLETGSYNEQFFGPGTRLTVL.

V is TRBV5-1 and J is TRBJ1-4; D may be TRBD1 (5 bases). CDR3 length: 16 amino acids. V dropped 6 bases and J dropped 9 bases, with 24 bases sitting between them. The V gene's germline CDR1 is SGHRS and CDR2 YFSETQ. In DNA form, the CDR3 reads TGCGCCAGCACCCCGGGGAGCGGAGGGGTGGAGAAAAAACTGTTTTTT. Amino acid sequence: CASTPGSGGVEKKLFF. Together with reference TRBV5-1 and TRBJ1-4, the CDR3 gives the full variable domain: KAGVTQTPRYLIKTRGQQVTLSCSPISGHRSVSWYQQTPGQGLQFLFEYFSETQRNKGNFPGRFSGRQFSNSRSEMNVSTLELGDSALYLCASTPGSGGVEKKLFFGSGTQLSVL.

The V and J genes are TRBV27 and TRBJ2-7, with D perhaps matching TRBD1 (6 bases). The CDR3 totals 13 residues. Germline-derived CDR1 and CDR2 are MNHEY and SMNVEV (reference sequence). Deletions cut 5 bases from V and 0 bases from J, with 8 bases between. The CDR3 nucleotides read TGTGCCAGCAGTGGGGGACACTCCTACGAGCAGTACTTC. Amino acids: CASSGGHSYEQYF.

The rearrangement uses TRBV28 and TRBJ2-5; the match to TRBD2 covers 8 bases. The CDR3 spans 15 residues. The germline V gene encodes CDR1 MDHEN and CDR2 SYDVKM. The V segment lost 4 bases and the J segment 3 bases; nucleotides outside the gene matches: 7. Here the CDR3 reads CASSSISGDEETQYF. The CDR3 DNA reads as TGTGCCAGCAGTTCGATTAGCGGGGATGAAGAGACCCAGTACTTC.

This chain joins TRBV4-1 and TRBJ1-1, with 7 bases identical to TRBD1. The CDR3 covers 16 residues. The trim removed 1 base at V and 5 bases at J, leaving 10 bases unmatched. CDR1 and CDR2 from the germline V gene are MGHRA and YSYEKL. The DNA of the CDR3 is TGCGCCAGCAGCCAAGTAGGTGGGTACAGGGGAACTGAAGCTTTCTTT. Translating it yields CASSQVGGYRGTEAFF.

The chain joins TRBV28 to TRBJ2-1; the D gene is possibly TRBD2 (6 bases). Trimming shortened V by 2 bases and J by 9 bases, and 14 bases separated the two germline ends. The CDR3 runs to 14 residues. CDR1 is MDHEN and CDR2 is SYDVKM in the germline V gene. DNA for the CDR3: TGTGCCAGCAGTTTACCCGGGACTGAAAGTGAGCAGTTCTTC. It specifies CASSLPGTESEQFF.

CDR3 sequence reads: CASSQEGWDIQYF. The CDR3 DNA reads TGTGCCAGCAGCCAAGAAGGGTGGGACATTCAGTACTTC. This chain links TRBV4-2 with TRBJ2-4; unclear D gene. Trimming took 0 bases from V and 8 from J, leaving 8 bases between them. The CDR3 has 13 residues. Germline CDR1 LGHNA, CDR2 YNFKEQ.

This clone was counted only a few times. The V and J genes are TRBV7-6 and TRBJ2-3; D may be TRBD1 (7 bases). Trimming stripped 1 base from V and 4 bases from J, with 12 bases between. This CDR3 region has 15 residues. Germline V gene sequence: CDR1 SGHVS, CDR2 FNYEAQ. This CDR3 reads CASSLEGGGADTQYF. DNA of the CDR3: TGTGCCAGCAGCTTAGAAGGAGGGGGCGCAGATACGCAGTATTTT.

This chain connects TRBV2 to TRBJ2-6; the D gene is possibly TRBD1 (5 bases). Per germline, CDR1 SNHLY and CDR2 FYNNEI. The CDR3 loop spans 16 amino acids. V was cut by 3 bases and J by 0 bases, with 9 bases left in between. CDR3 sequence: CASSDPGNSGANVLTF. CDR3 nucleotide sequence: TGTGCCAGCAGTGACCCAGGGAACTCTGGGGCCAACGTCCTGACTTTC. The full variable domain, its missing parts supplied by reference TRBV2 and TRBJ2-6, is EPEVTQTPSHQVTQMGQEVILRCVPISNHLYFYWYRQILGQKVEFLVSFYNNEISEKSEIFDDQFSVERPDGSNFTLKIRSTKLEDSAMYFCASSDPGNSGANVLTFGAGSRLTVL.

The genes are TRBV4-1 and TRBJ1-4; 7 bases line up with TRBD1. The CDR3 is made up of 15 amino acids. The germline CDR1 and CDR2 sequences are MGHRA and YSYEKL. With 0 bases clipped from V and 11 bases from J, the junction kept 9 bases outside the gene matches. CDR3 amino acids: CASSQDTGVGGKLFF. CDR3 nucleotides: TGCGCCAGCAGCCAAGACACAGGGGTCGGTGGGAAACTGTTTTTT.

This chain joins TRBV5-1 and TRBJ2-6; no firm D call. V was pared by 7 bases and J by 0 bases, with 11 bases between. The germline V gene has CDR1 SGHRS and CDR2 YFSETQ. The CDR3 consists of 15 residues. CDR3 bases: TGCGCCAGCCGATTTGACCTCTCTGGGGCCAACGTCCTGACTTTC. Translating gives CASRFDLSGANVLTF.

The rearrangement uses TRBV2 and TRBJ2-7; D tentatively reads TRBD1 or TRBD2 (5 bases each). Germline V gene sequence: CDR1 SNHLY, CDR2 FYNNEI. There are 11 residues in the CDR3. Trimming removed 4 bases from V and 4 bases from J, with 5 bases in between. CDR3 bases: TGTGCCAGCAGTGGGGGGTACGAGCAGTACTTC. Its translation: CASSGGYEQYF.

This clone was counted only a few times. The genes are TRBV25-1 and TRBJ2-5, with D perhaps matching TRBD2 (5 bases). The CDR3 spans 14 residues. Germline assignment: CDR1 MGHDK and CDR2 SYGVNS. Trimming stripped 1 base from V and 4 bases from J, with 10 bases between. DNA for the CDR3: TGTGCCAGCAGTGAATTTTCAGGAGGAGAGACCCAGTACTTC. It codes for CASSEFSGGETQYF.

The chain joins TRBV13 to TRBJ2-3; no clear D gene. The CDR3 is made up of 12 amino acids. Per germline, CDR1 PRHDT and CDR2 FYEKMQ (reference sequence). V lost 1 base to trimming and J lost 4 bases, with 3 bases between them. CDR3 sequence: CASSLDSDTQYF. The CDR3 bases are TGTGCCAGCAGCTTAGACTCAGATACGCAGTATTTT.

J is TRBJ2-3 and V is TRBV9, with 11 nucleotides matching TRBD1. Germline V CDR1 and CDR2: SGDLS, YYNGEE. With 3 bases clipped from V and 7 bases from J, the junction kept 10 bases outside the gene matches. The CDR3 length is 16 residues. In DNA form, the CDR3 reads TGTGCCAGCAGCGACGCGGGTGGACAGGGGGCTTATACGCAGTATTTT. Translation gives CASSDAGGQGAYTQYF.

This clone was counted between two and nine times. The genes are TRBV27 and TRBJ2-7; 11 bases map to TRBD1. The germline V gene has CDR1 MNHEY and CDR2 SMNVEV (reference sequence). J gave up 5 bases and V 5 bases, and 8 bases lay outside the gene matches. This CDR3 is built from 15 residues. In DNA form, the CDR3 reads TGTGCCAGCAGTCCATCGGGGACAGGGGGAAACGAGCAGTACTTC. Its translation: CASSPSGTGGNEQYF.